These 14 T cell receptor beta chains were sequenced from one sample in a study of T cells after yellow fever vaccination. Each CDR3 protein gets one entry after TCRdb re-called the 5' RACE reads with MiXCR. The sample shows about 310,000 distinct CDR3 sequences, around 3.9% of them seen only once. This specimen was PBMCs, taken on the day of the yellow fever booster vaccination. Every receptor here comes from a man aged 18 to 29 who received the YFV17D yellow fever vaccine.

This clonotype was counted many times. The J gene is TRBJ2-1, the V gene TRBV10-3; TRBD2 agrees at 8 bases. Germline CDR1 ENHRY, CDR2 SYGVKD. V lost 6 bases and J lost 5; bases outside the gene matches: 6. The CDR3 has 14 residues. The CDR3 is CAIRGTRGDNEQFF. The CDR3 coding sequence is TGTGCCATCAGAGGGACTAGGGGAGACAATGAGCAGTTCTTC.

This clonotype was found many times. This chain connects TRBV6-2 or TRBV6-3 to TRBJ2-2; a possible D gene is TRBD1 (5 bases). The CDR3 totals 17 residues. V was cut by 5 bases and J by 1 base, with 17 bases left in between. CDR1 and CDR2 from the germline V gene are MNHEY and SVGEGT. The CDR3 region is CASSPDVRVWNTGELFF. The CDR3 DNA reads as TGTGCCAGCAGTCCCGACGTCAGGGTTTGGAACACCGGGGAGCTGTTTTTT.

This clonotype was seen a handful of times. The V and J genes are TRBV5-1 and TRBJ2-4, with 12 bases identical to TRBD2. Germline CDR1 is SGHRS and CDR2 is YFSETQ. After removal of 5 bases from V and 9 bases from J, the junction contained 15 bases not matched to a gene. This CDR3 has 17 residues. The DNA of the CDR3 is TGCGCCAGCAGTTCTCGGACTAGCGGGGATGTCCCGACCATTCAGTACTTC. Residues: CASSSRTSGDVPTIQYF.

This clonotype was observed a few times. The rearrangement joins TRBV7-2 to TRBJ2-1; 11 bases agree with TRBD2. CDR3 length: 18 amino acids. Germline V gives CDR1 SGHTA, CDR2 FQGNSA. The junction had 10 bases not matched to a gene; V was cut back by 3 bases and J by 3 bases. DNA for the CDR3: TGTGCCAGCAGCTTGAGTAGCGGGGGGGCGGGATTCTACAATGAGCAGTTCTTC. Residues: CASSLSSGGAGFYNEQFF. Based on the CDR3 plus reference TRBV7-2 and TRBJ2-1, the full variable domain is GAGVSQSPSNKVTEKGKDVELRCDPISGHTALYWYRQSLGQGLEFLIYFQGNSAPDKSGLPSDRFSAERTGGSVSTLTIQRTQQEDSAVYLCASSLSSGGAGFYNEQFFGPGTRLTVL.

The sample holds many counts of this clonotype. The chain uses TRBV7-9 and TRBJ2-5; TRBD1 might be the D (6 bases). The V end was cut by 7 bases, the J end by 3 bases, with 12 bases between. The CDR3 sequence is 13 residues long. Germline values: CDR1 SEHNR, CDR2 FQNEAQ (reference sequence). The CDR3 DNA reads TGTGCCAGCATCAGAGGGGGTGAAGAGACCCAGTACTTC. As protein: CASIRGGEETQYF.

This clonotype appeared many times. This chain uses TRBV3-1 with TRBJ1-5, with D maybe TRBD1 (5 bases). Trimming stripped 3 bases from V and 3 bases from J, with 12 bases between. The germline CDR1 and CDR2 sequences are LGHDT and YNNKEL (reference sequence). The CDR3 loop spans 15 amino acids. This CDR3 is CASSQGGGHNQPQHF. CDR3 sequence (DNA): TGTGCCAGCAGCCAGGGGGGAGGCCACAATCAGCCCCAGCATTTT.

In this sample, this clonotype turned up a few times. The chain combines TRBV20-1 with TRBJ2-7; D possibly uses TRBD1 or TRBD2 (7 bases each). This CDR3 has 14 amino acids. Germline CDR1 is DFQATT and CDR2 is SNEGSKA (reference sequence). The germline V and J ends were trimmed by 4 bases and 0 bases, with 13 bases remaining between them. The CDR3 DNA sequence: TGCAGTGCTACGCAGGGGGGGAGCTCCTACGAGCAGTACGTC. It translates to CSATQGGSSYEQYV.

The sample holds one count of this clonotype. Given a much more abundant clone one base away, this may be a read error. The CDR3 loop is CASSSGPRNDQFF. The CDR3, as DNA: TGTGCCAGCAGCTCCGGGCCCAGGAATGATCAGTTCTTC. The chain recombines TRBV7-3 with TRBJ2-1; D gene unclear. The germline V gene has CDR1 SGHTA and CDR2 FQGTGA. This CDR3 spans 13 amino acids.

This clonotype has just a few counts. The chain uses TRBV4-3 and TRBJ2-5, with 11 bases lining up with TRBD2. The CDR3 has 17 residues. The J segment lost 3 bases and the V segment lost 0 bases, leaving 6 bases of the junction unmatched. CDR1 is LGHNA, CDR2 YSLEER, per germline. CDR3 coding DNA: TGCGCCAGCAGCCAAGATAGCGGGGGGGTTCGGGAAGAGACCCAGTACTTC. Protein sequence: CASSQDSGGVREETQYF.

This clonotype appeared many times. The rearrangement joins TRBV7-9 to TRBJ2-7; TRBD1 matches 9 bases. The CDR3 loop spans 17 amino acids. V lost 4 bases to trimming and J lost 3 bases; unmatched junction nucleotides: 13. Germline-derived CDR1 and CDR2 are SEHNR and FQNEAQ (reference sequence). The CDR3 DNA reads as TGTGCCAGCAGCTCGATGGGCGGACAGGGGAAACGCTACGAGCAGTACTTC. Its protein is CASSSMGGQGKRYEQYF.

This sequence joins TRBV5-1 and TRBJ2-1; 9 nucleotides match TRBD1. Trimming at V came to 0 bases and at J to 0 bases, leaving 1 base not matched to a gene. The CDR3 extends over 16 amino acids. Per the germline V gene, CDR1 is SGHRS and CDR2 is YFSETQ. The CDR3 is CASSLVTGGSYNEQFF. The CDR3 nucleotides read TGCGCCAGCAGCTTGGTGACAGGGGGCTCCTACAATGAGCAGTTCTTC.

This clonotype was observed many times. This chain links TRBV15 with TRBJ2-1, with 15 bases aligning to TRBD2. The CDR3 runs to 16 residues. CDR1 LNHNV and CDR2 YYDKDF come from the germline V gene (reference sequence). V was pared by 3 bases and J by 7 bases, with 4 bases of the junction left unmatched. In DNA form, the CDR3 reads TGTGCCACCAGCAGGGGACTAGCGGGGGGACCTAATGAGCAGTTCTTC. Protein product: CATSRGLAGGPNEQFF.

This clonotype was observed at least ten times. V gene TRBV20-1 combines with J gene TRBJ2-1, with TRBD2 as a possible D gene (6 bases). The length of the CDR3 is 14 residues. Trimming stripped 7 bases from V and 6 bases from J, with 19 bases between. Germline V CDR1 and CDR2: DFQATT, SNEGSKA (reference sequence). CDR3 in DNA: TGCAGTGGTGGCAATCCAACCGGGGGCAATGAGCAGTTCTTC. This translates into CSGGNPTGGNEQFF.

Many counts were recorded for this clonotype. V and J are TRBV15 and TRBJ2-1, with 14 bases identical to TRBD2. The CDR3 is 17 amino acids. Germline-derived CDR1 and CDR2 are LNHNV and YYDKDF (reference sequence). The trim removed 4 bases at V and 7 bases at J, leaving 9 bases unmatched. CDR3: CATSIGLAGGTTNEQFF. The CDR3 nucleotides read TGTGCCACCAGCATAGGACTAGCGGGGGGCACCACAAATGAGCAGTTCTTC.